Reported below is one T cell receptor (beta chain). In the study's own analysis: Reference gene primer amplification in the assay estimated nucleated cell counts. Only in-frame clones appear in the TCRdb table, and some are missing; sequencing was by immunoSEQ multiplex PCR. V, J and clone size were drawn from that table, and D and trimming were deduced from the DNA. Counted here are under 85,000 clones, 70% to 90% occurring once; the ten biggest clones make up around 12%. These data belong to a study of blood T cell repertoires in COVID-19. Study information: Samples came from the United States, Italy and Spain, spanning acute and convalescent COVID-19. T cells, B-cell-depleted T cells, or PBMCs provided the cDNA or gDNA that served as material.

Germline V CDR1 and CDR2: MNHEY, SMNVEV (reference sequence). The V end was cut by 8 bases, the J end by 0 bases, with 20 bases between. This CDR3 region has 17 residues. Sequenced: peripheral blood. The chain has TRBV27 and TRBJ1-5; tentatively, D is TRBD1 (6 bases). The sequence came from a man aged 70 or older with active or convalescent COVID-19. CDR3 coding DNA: TGTGCCAGCCTAGGCCGGGGGGGGGCCTATAGCAATCAGCCCCAGCATTTT. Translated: CASLGRGGAYSNQPQHF.